Below, 11 T cell receptor beta chains from the same sample are listed, as sequenced in a study of T-cell reconstitution after alpha-beta-depleted transplantation in children. For TCRbeta, the library was prepared with unique molecular identifiers. TCRdb redid the calling of the PCR reads with MiXCR, one entry per CDR3 protein. The table has hundreds of thousands of distinct CDR3 sequences, 11% seen once. This material consisted of PBMCs, taken before TCRalphabeta/CD19-depleted stem cell transplant. These receptors all come from a child younger than two with acute myeloid leukemia, due to receive a stem cell transplant.

This clonotype was observed many times. The chain is built from TRBV5-1 and TRBJ2-3, with D perhaps matching TRBD2 (5 bases). This CDR3 region has 14 residues. V shed 4 bases and J shed 2 bases, with 11 bases lying between them. Germline CDR1 SGHRS, CDR2 YFSETQ. CDR3 coding DNA: TGCGCCAGCAGCAAGGACGGGGTCACAGATACGCAGTATTTT. This sequence encodes CASSKDGVTDTQYF.

Ten or more counts support this clonotype. The V and J genes are TRBV5-1 and TRBJ2-1, with D uncertain. CDR1 SGHRS and CDR2 YFSETQ come from the germline V gene. CDR3 length equals 16 residues. V was clipped by 0 bases and J by 3 bases, with 13 bases between them. As DNA, the CDR3 is TGCGCCAGCAGCTTGGAGGCAGGAACCTTCTACAATGAGCAGTTCTTC. Translating gives CASSLEAGTFYNEQFF.

About this clonotype itself: A read error is possible here, since a much larger clone lies one base away. The chain is built from TRBV18 and TRBJ2-5; no definite D call. Germline assignment: CDR1 KGHSH and CDR2 LQKENI. This CDR3 has 14 amino acids. V was cut by 0 bases and J by 4 bases, with 9 bases left in between. CDR3 sequence: CASSPPDKIETQYF. In nucleotides, the CDR3 is TGTGCCAGCTCACCACCTGACAAAATAGAGACCCAGTACTTC.

The table lists this clonotype with many counts. The chain couples TRBV4-2 to TRBJ1-1; 11 bases agree with TRBD1. Germline V gene sequence: CDR1 LGHNA, CDR2 YNFKEQ. V lost 8 bases, J lost 4 bases, and 18 bases stayed unmatched. The CDR3 consists of 18 residues. CDR3 sequence reads: CASSRTGTGGMWSTEAFF. The CDR3 DNA sequence: TGTGCCAGCTCGAGGACCGGGACAGGGGGAATGTGGAGCACTGAAGCTTTCTTT.

This clonotype was detected ten times or more. The rearrangement links TRBV29-1 to TRBJ1-2; D is uncertain. In germline, CDR1 is SQVTM, CDR2 ANQGSEA. The V end was cut by 8 bases, the J end by 3 bases, with 19 bases between. This CDR3 region has 14 residues. CDR3 sequence reads: CSLEGLGTDYGYTF. The CDR3 region has the DNA TGCAGCCTAGAAGGTCTAGGCACGGACTATGGCTACACCTTC.

At least ten counts were recorded for this clonotype. V and J are TRBV9 and TRBJ2-1; 9 bases agree with TRBD2. The CDR3 consists of 18 residues. Germline CDR1 reads SGDLS; CDR2 reads YYNGEE. Trimming took 0 bases from V and 4 from J; bases not matched to a gene: 11. The CDR3 nucleotides read TGTGCCAGCAGCGTAGACCCAGCGGGAGGACTAAGTTACAATGAGCAGTTCTTC. Its translation is CASSVDPAGGLSYNEQFF. Full variable domain (missing parts from reference TRBV9 and TRBJ2-1): DSGVTQTPKHLITATGQRVTLRCSPRSGDLSVYWYQQSLDQGLQFLIQYYNGEERAKGNILERFSAQQFPDLHSELNLSSLELGDSALYFCASSVDPAGGLSYNEQFFGPGTRLTVL.

The CDR3 bases are TGTGCCAGCAGCCCCGGGTCCATTATTACTACAACTAATGAAAAACTGTTTTTT. Its translation: CASSPGSIITTTNEKLFF. V and J are TRBV27 and TRBJ1-4; unclear D gene. V lost 6 bases and J 0 bases, leaving 20 bases between the germline ends. The CDR3 extends over 18 amino acids. Germline CDR1 reads MNHEY; CDR2 reads SMNVEV (reference sequence).

This clonotype was counted a few times. CDR3 in DNA: TGCGCCAGCAGCTCCCGCGGGACTAGCGGGAGTGGCTCCTACAATGAGCAGTTCTTC. Its protein product is CASSSRGTSGSGSYNEQFF. The chain is built from TRBV5-1 and TRBJ2-1; 14 bases align to TRBD2. This CDR3 contains 19 residues. V shed 3 bases, J shed 0 bases, and the junction held 8 bases outside the gene matches. Germline values: CDR1 SGHRS, CDR2 YFSETQ.

In its sample, this clonotype was seen many times. The chain recombines TRBV10-3 with TRBJ2-1; TRBD1 might be the D (6 bases). Trimming removed 3 bases at V and 14 bases at J, with 11 bases between. Germline loops: CDR1 ENHRY, CDR2 SYGVKD. The CDR3 sequence is 11 residues long. Here the CDR3 reads CAISDRDNKFF. CDR3 DNA sequence: TGTGCCATCAGTGATAGGGACAACAAGTTCTTC.

This clonotype came up many times. The rearrangement links TRBV28 to TRBJ2-7, with a weak D call TRBD2 (5 bases). V lost 6 bases and J 3 bases, leaving 18 bases between the germline ends. Germline V gives CDR1 MDHEN, CDR2 SYDVKM. The CDR3 contains 15 residues. The CDR3 DNA follows: TGTGCCAGCAGACGGACTGACGGCGGATTCTACGAGCAGTACTTC. Protein product: CASRRTDGGFYEQYF.

In this sample, this clonotype turned up many times. The rearrangement uses TRBV10-3 and TRBJ1-1; D may be TRBD1 (6 bases). Trimming took off 6 bases at V and 1 base at J, with 12 bases between the two ends. Germline V gene data show CDR1 as ENHRY and CDR2 as SYGVKD. CDR3 size: 14 residues. The CDR3 region has the DNA TGTGCCATCAGCTGGACAGAAAAGAACACTGAAGCTTTCTTT. This codes for CAISWTEKNTEAFF.